The T cell receptor beta chain under discussion was sequenced for a study of blood T cell repertoires in COVID-19. TCRdb's table, derived via immunoSEQ multiplex PCR, lists solely in-frame clones and lacks some. The sample includes around 69,000 clones, nearly 90% seen only once; the top ten take almost 5%. This clone was detected only a few times. Trimming stripped 3 bases from V and 7 bases from J, with 16 bases between. Germline CDR1 LNHDA, CDR2 SQIVND (reference sequence). The CDR3 contains 14 residues. The rearrangement joins TRBV19 to TRBJ2-7; TRBD2 is a possible D gene (5 bases). This TCR came from a woman in her forties or fifties with active COVID-19. Material: peripheral blood. Here the CDR3 DNA reads TGTGCCAGTAGTATTTGGACGGGATCTGAAGAGCAGTACTTC. Protein product: CASSIWTGSEEQYF.